The rows below give T cell receptor beta chains drawn from one sample of a study of blood T cell repertoires in COVID-19. The protocol was immunoSEQ multiplex PCR, while the TCRdb copy is restricted to in-frame clones and leaves out a portion. The sample contains hundreds of thousands of clones, roughly 87% of which appear only once. The sequenced sample consisted of peripheral blood. The receptors were gathered from a woman aged 18-30 years who had recovered from COVID-19. Both conserved end residues are part of each CDR3. Fields, in order: CDR3 length, V gene, J gene, clone size, D gene, CDR3 protein, CDR3 DNA. D genes are given only for firm matches. Size tells how often a clone was seen (once, few, many) or the class of an expanded clone, and some rows leave it out.

>12|TRBV5-5|TRBJ2-5|once|TRBD1
CATFTGDETQYF
TGTGCCACCTTCACAGGGGACGAGACCCAGTACTTC
>15|TRBV9|TRBJ2-1|NA|NA
CASSSEGGSYNEQFF
TGTGCCAGCAGCTCTGAGGGCGGGTCCTACAATGAGCAGTTCTTC
>17|TRBV5-1|TRBJ2-7|NA|TRBD2
CASSSLGDSGSPYEQYF
TGCGCCAGCAGCTCGCTCGGTGATAGCGGGAGTCCCTACGAGCAGTACTTC
>16|TRBV5-1|TRBJ1-6|NA|TRBD1
CASRPGRTGDNSPLHF
TGCGCCAGCAGACCGGGTCGGACAGGGGATAATTCACCCCTCCACTTT
>15|TRBV6-2/TRBV6-3|TRBJ1-3|NA|TRBD1
CASSSPTGSGNTIYF
TGTGCCAGCAGTTCACCGACAGGGTCGGGAAACACCATATATTTT
>14|TRBV9|TRBJ1-1|NA|NA
CASSVKGGNTEAFF
TGTGCCAGCAGCGTAAAGGGAGGGAACACTGAAGCTTTCTTT
>13|TRBV5-1|TRBJ1-2|NA|NA
CASSSGEDYGYTF
TGCGCCAGCAGCTCCGGAGAAGACTATGGCTACACCTTC
>14|TRBV13|TRBJ2-3|NA|NA
CASSTTRQTDTQYF
TGTGCCAGCAGCACTACCCGACAGACAGATACGCAGTATTTT
>14|TRBV12-5|TRBJ2-1|NA|TRBD2
CASGLPWTSNEQFF
TGTGCTAGTGGTTTGCCCTGGACTAGCAATGAGCAGTTCTTC
>13|TRBV12-3/TRBV12-4|TRBJ2-5|once|NA
CASSTSDQETQYF
TGTGCCAGCAGTACCTCAGACCAAGAGACCCAGTACTTC
>14|TRBV27|TRBJ1-5|NA|NA
CASSFAQGYQPQHF
TGTGCCAGCAGTTTTGCCCAGGGATATCAGCCCCAGCATTTT
>14|TRBV19|TRBJ2-3|NA|TRBD2
CATLAGGPGDTQYF
TGTGCCACCTTAGCGGGAGGGCCGGGAGATACGCAGTATTTT
>11|TRBV29-1|TRBJ2-5|NA|NA
CSTRLQETQYF
TGCAGCACCAGGTTACAAGAGACCCAGTACTTC
>14|TRBV7-2|TRBJ2-7|NA|TRBD2
CASSWGGNPYEQYF
TGTGCCAGCAGCTGGGGGGGGAATCCCTACGAGCAGTACTTC
>14|TRBV4-1|TRBJ2-7|NA|TRBD2
CASSEAGGLEEQYF
TGCGCCAGCAGCGAAGCGGGAGGGCTGGAAGAGCAGTACTTC
>15|TRBV15|TRBJ1-5|NA|NA
CATSVGTYSNQPQHF
TGTGCCACCAGCGTAGGGACTTATAGCAATCAGCCCCAGCATTTT
>16|TRBV27|TRBJ1-6|few|NA
CASSLFWAQNNSPLHF
TGTGCCAGCAGCTTATTTTGGGCACAGAACAATTCACCCCTCCACTTT
>15|TRBV19|TRBJ2-1|few|TRBD1
CASIPQGVRYNEQFF
TGTGCCAGTATCCCCCAGGGGGTAAGGTACAATGAGCAGTTCTTC
>16|TRBV5-1|TRBJ2-1|NA|TRBD2
CASSPLGLAGYNEQFF
TGCGCCAGCAGCCCCCTAGGACTAGCGGGCTACAATGAGCAGTTCTTC
>11|TRBV20-1|TRBJ2-1|NA|NA
CSAGSGNEQFF
TGCAGTGCAGGAAGCGGCAATGAGCAGTTCTTC
>17|TRBV30|TRBJ2-1|NA|TRBD2
CAWTDGLAGGWTNEQFF
TGTGCCTGGACCGATGGACTAGCGGGGGGGTGGACCAATGAGCAGTTCTTC
>15|TRBV5-5|TRBJ2-1|NA|TRBD2
CASSLPVGGRVEQFF
TGTGCCAGCAGCTTGCCAGTGGGCGGGAGGGTTGAGCAGTTCTTC